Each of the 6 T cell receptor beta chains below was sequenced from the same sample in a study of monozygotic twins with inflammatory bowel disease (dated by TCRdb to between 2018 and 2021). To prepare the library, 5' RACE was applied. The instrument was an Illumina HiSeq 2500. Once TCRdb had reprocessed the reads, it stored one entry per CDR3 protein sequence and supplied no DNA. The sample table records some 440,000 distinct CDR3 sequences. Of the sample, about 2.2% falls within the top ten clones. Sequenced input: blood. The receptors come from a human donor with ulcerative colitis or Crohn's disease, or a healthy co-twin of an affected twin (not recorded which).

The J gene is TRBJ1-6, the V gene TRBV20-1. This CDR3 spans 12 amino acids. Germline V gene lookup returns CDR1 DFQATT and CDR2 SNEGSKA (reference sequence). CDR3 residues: CSAREQNSPLHF.

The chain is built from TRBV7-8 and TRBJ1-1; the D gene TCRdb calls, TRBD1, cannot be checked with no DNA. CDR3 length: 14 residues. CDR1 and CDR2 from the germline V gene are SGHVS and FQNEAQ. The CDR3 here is CASSLRDRDTEAFF.

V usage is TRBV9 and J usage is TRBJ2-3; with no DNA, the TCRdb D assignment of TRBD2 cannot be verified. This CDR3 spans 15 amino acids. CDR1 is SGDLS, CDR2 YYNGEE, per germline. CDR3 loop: CASTISGGRTDTQYF.

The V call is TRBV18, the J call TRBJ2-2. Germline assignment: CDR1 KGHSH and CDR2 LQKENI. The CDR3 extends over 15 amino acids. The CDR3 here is CASSPGSRNTGELFF.

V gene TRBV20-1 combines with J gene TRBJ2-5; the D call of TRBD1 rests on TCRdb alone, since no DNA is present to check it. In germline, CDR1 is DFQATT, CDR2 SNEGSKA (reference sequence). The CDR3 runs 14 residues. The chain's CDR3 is CSARDPRGWETQYF.

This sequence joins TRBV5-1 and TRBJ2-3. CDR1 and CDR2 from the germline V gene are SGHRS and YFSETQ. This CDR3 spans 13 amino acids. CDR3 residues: CASSRNMGDTQYF.